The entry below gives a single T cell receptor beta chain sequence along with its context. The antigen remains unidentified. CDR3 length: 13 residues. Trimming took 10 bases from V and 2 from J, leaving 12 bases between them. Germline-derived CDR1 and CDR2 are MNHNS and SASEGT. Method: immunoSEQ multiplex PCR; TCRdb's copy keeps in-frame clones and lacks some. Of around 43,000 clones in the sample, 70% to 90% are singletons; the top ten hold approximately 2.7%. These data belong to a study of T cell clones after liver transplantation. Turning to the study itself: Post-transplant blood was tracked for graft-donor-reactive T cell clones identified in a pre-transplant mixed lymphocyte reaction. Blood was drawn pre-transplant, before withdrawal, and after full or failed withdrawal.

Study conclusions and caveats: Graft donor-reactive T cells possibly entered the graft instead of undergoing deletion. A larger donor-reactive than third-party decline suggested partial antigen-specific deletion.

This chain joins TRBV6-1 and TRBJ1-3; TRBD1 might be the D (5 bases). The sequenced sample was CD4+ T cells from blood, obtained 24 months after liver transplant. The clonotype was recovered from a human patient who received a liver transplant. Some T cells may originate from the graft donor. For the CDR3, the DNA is TGTGCCACTTGCCGGGGGACTGGAAACACCATATATTTT. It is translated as CATCRGTGNTIYF.